This T cell receptor beta chain was documented in a study of OX40 agonist ivuxolimab in advanced cancers. Looking at the study overall: Ivuxolimab, an agonist antibody against OX40 (CD134), was given to patients. At doses from 0.01 to 10 mg/kg, patients were given intravenous ivuxolimab every 2 weeks. Study outcomes and limitations: Clonal expansion was seen in CD4+ and CD8+ blood T cells by week 6 at 0.1 to 3.0 mg/kg. Among the lowest peripheral clonal expansion occurred in 0.1-3.0 mg/kg partial responders.

V lost 3 bases to trimming and J lost 2 bases; unmatched junction nucleotides: 4. The germline V gene encodes CDR1 MGHRA and CDR2 YSYEKL. This CDR3 has 15 amino acids. Assay: immunoSEQ multiplex PCR; the TCRdb copy retains only in-frame clones and omits some. This table has 70,000 to 95,000 clones, 92% appearing once. This clone was detected once. Its cognate antigen is unknown. The specimen comprised CD4+ or CD8+ T cells sorted from blood, sampled in a trial of the OX40 agonist ivuxolimab. The chain combines TRBV4-1 with TRBJ1-2, with 9 bases lining up with TRBD1. The clonotype originates from an adult with an advanced solid tumor such as melanoma, head and neck, liver or kidney cancer. This CDR3 is CASSHPTGGNYGYTF. CDR3 DNA sequence: TGCGCCAGCAGCCATCCGACAGGGGGGAACTATGGCTACACCTTC.